What follows are 4 T cell receptor beta chains derived from one specimen sequenced in a study of blood T cell repertoires in COVID-19. Produced via immunoSEQ multiplex PCR; TCRdb's table is partial and in-frame only. This table holds more than 250,000 clones, more than 80% found once. The material sequenced was peripheral blood. The source of these receptors is a man in his late teens or twenties who had recovered from COVID-19.

This sequence joins TRBV30 and TRBJ2-7; tentative D call: TRBD2 (5 bases). V was clipped by 4 bases and J by 2 bases, with 9 bases between them. The CDR3 totals 12 residues. CDR1 is GTSNPN and CDR2 is SVGIG in the germline V gene (reference sequence). CDR3 bases: TGTGCCTGGAACGAGGGTCCCTACGAGCAGTACTTC. It translates to CAWNEGPYEQYF.

V and J are TRBV5-6 and TRBJ1-5, with D hard to call. Trimming stripped 0 bases from V and 4 bases from J, with 11 bases between. The CDR3 consists of 15 residues. Germline V gives CDR1 SGHDT, CDR2 YYEEEE. DNA of the CDR3: TGTGCCAGCAGCTTGGAGGCAGGTCGTAATCAGCCCCAGCATTTT. This gives the protein CASSLEAGRNQPQHF.

Remarks on this clone: Within the sample, other DNA sequences also encode this same CDR3. The rearrangement joins TRBV7-9 to TRBJ2-1; TRBD1 agrees at 8 bases. The length of the CDR3 is 15 residues. Germline V gives CDR1 SEHNR, CDR2 FQNEAQ (reference sequence). V trimming: 1 base; J trimming: 7 bases; junction bases outside the gene matches: 6. CDR3 in amino acids: CASSLGQGARNEQFF. DNA of the CDR3: TGTGCCAGCAGCTTAGGGCAGGGGGCGAGAAATGAGCAGTTCTTC.

The rearrangement joins TRBV5-4 to TRBJ1-1; maybe TRBD1 (6 bases). With 0 bases removed from V and 3 bases from J, the gap between germline ends came to 21 bases. The CDR3 loop spans 18 amino acids. CDR1 and CDR2 (germline): SGHNT, YYREEE (reference sequence). This CDR3 is CASSLVPPMTGEDTEAFF. CDR3 sequence (DNA): TGTGCCAGCAGCTTGGTTCCCCCTATGACAGGAGAGGACACTGAAGCTTTCTTT.